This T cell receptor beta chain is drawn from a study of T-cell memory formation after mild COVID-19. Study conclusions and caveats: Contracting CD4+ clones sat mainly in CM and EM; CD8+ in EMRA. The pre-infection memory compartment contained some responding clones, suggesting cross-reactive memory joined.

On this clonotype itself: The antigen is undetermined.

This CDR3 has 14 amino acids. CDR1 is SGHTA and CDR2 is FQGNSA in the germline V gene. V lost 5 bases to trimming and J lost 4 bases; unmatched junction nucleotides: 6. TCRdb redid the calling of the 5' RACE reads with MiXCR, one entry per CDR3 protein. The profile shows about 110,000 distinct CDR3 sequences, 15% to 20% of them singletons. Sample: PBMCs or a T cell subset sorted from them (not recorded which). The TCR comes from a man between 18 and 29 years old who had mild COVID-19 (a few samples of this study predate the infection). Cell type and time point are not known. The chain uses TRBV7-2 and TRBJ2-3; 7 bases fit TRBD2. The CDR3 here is CASSAGLVADTQYF. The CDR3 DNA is TGTGCCAGCAGCGCAGGACTAGTTGCAGATACGCAGTATTTT.